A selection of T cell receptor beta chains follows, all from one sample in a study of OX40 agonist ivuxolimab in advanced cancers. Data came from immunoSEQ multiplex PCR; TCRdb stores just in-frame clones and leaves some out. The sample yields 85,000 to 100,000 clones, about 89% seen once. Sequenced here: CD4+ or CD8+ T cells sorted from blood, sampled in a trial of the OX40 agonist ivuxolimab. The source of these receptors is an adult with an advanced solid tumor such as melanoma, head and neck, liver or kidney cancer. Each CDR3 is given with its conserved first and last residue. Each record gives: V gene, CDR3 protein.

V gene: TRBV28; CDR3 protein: CASSLWPDGYTF
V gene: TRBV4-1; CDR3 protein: CASSHGQGPSPGNTIYF
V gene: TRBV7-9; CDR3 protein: CASIARRSSGRAEDTQYF
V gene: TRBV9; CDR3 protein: CASSDRDLNSPLHF
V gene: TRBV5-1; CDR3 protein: CASSLDRGSSGANVLTF
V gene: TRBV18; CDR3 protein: CASSPTGKGDNQPQHF
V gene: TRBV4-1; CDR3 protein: CASSHEGARNEKLFF
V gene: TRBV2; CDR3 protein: CASSAGTGDLYTF
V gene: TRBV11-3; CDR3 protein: CASSFLSGQGDNEQFF
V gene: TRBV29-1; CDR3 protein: CSVEPPRGSTDTQYF
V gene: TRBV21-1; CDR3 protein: CASTFPGRGRTLNIQYF
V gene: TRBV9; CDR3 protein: CASSATSTGGYNGELFF
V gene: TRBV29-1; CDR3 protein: CSARGGGNPPYEQFF